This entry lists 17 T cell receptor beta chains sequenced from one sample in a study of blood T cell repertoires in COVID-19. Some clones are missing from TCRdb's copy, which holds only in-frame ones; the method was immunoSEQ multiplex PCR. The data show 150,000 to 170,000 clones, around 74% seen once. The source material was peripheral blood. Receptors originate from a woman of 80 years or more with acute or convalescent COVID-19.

CDR3 residues: CAWSVRDSGGYTF. In DNA form, the CDR3 reads TGTGCCTGGAGTGTCAGGGATAGTGGTGGCTACACCTTC. The V and J genes are TRBV30 and TRBJ1-2; D is possibly TRBD1 (5 bases). Trimming removed 0 bases at V and 7 bases at J, with 12 bases between. The CDR3 runs to 13 residues. The germline V gene has CDR1 GTSNPN and CDR2 SVGIG (reference sequence).

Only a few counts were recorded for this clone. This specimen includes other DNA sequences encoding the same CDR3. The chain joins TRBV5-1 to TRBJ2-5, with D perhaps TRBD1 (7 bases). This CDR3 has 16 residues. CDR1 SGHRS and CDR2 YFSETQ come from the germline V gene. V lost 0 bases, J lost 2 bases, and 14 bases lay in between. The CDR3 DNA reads TGCGCCAGCAGCTTGGTCGGGCAGGGGGGACAAGAGACCCAGTACTTC. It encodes CASSLVGQGGQETQYF.

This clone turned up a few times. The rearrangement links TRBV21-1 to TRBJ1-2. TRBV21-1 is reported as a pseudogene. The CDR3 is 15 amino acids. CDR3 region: CASRPGSAPFDGYTF. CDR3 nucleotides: TGTGCCAGCAGGCCGGGTTCGGCCCCTTTTGATGGCTACACCTTC.

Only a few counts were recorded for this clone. The CDR3 loop reads CASRTLRGNYGYTF. CDR3 nucleotides: TGTGCCAGCAGGACTTTGCGGGGGAACTATGGCTACACCTTC. The V and J genes are TRBV6-5 and TRBJ1-2; the D gene is possibly TRBD1 (5 bases). V shed 6 bases and J shed 2 bases, with 13 bases lying between them. Germline CDR1 and CDR2: MNHEY and SVGAGI. There are 14 residues in the CDR3.

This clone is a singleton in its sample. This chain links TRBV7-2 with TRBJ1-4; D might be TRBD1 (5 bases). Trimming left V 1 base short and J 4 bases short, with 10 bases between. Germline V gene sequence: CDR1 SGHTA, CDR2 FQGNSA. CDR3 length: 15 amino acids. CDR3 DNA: TGTGCCAGCAGCTTAGTAGCAGGGAATAATGAAAAACTGTTTTTT. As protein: CASSLVAGNNEKLFF.

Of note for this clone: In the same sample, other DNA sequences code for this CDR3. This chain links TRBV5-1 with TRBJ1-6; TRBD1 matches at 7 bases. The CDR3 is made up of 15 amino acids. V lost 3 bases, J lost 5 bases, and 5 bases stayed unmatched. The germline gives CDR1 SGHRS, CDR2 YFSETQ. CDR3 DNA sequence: TGCGCCAGCAGCTCGGCCGGGACAGATAATTCACCCCTCCACTTT. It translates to CASSSAGTDNSPLHF.

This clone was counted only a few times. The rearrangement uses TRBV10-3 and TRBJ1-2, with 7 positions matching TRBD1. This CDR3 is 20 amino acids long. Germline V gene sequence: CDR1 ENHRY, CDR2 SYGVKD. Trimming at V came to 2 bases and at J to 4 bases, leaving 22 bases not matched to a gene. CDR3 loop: CAISEAPTGTVHRRSYGYTF. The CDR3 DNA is TGTGCCATCAGTGAGGCACCTACCGGGACAGTACACCGGCGGTCCTATGGCTACACCTTC.

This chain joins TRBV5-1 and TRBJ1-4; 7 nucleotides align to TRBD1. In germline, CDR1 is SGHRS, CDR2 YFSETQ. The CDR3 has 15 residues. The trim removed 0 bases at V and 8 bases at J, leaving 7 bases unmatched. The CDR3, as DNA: TGCGCCAGCAGCTTGGGACACGGACAGGTCGAAAAACTGTTTTTT. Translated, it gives CASSLGHGQVEKLFF.

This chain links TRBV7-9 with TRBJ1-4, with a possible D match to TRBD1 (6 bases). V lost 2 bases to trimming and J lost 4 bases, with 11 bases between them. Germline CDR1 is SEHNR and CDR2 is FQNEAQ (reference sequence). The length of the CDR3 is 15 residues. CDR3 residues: CASSLRGRGNEKLFF. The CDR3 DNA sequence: TGTGCCAGCAGCTTAAGGGGCAGGGGTAATGAAAAACTGTTTTTT.

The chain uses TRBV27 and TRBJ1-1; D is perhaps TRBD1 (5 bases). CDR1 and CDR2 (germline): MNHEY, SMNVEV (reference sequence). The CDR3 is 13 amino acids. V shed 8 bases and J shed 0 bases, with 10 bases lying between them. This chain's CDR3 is CASSGLLNTEAFF. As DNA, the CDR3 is TGTGCCAGCTCGGGACTTTTGAACACTGAAGCTTTCTTT.

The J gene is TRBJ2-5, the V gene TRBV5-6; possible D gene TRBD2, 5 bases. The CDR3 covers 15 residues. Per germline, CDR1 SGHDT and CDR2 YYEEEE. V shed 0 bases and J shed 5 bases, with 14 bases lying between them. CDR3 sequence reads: CASSLGATGSETQYF. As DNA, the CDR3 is TGTGCCAGCAGCTTGGGGGCGACGGGGTCGGAGACCCAGTACTTC.

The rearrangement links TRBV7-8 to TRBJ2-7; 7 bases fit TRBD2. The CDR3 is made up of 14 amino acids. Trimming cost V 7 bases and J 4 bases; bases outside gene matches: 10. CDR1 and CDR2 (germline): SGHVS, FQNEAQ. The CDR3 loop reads CASTLGLVGYEQYF. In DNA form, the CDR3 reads TGTGCCAGCACACTAGGACTAGTGGGGTACGAGCAGTACTTC.

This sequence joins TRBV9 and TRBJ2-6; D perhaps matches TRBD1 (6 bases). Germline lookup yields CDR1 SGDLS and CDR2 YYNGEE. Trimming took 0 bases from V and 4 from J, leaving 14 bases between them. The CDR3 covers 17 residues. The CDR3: CASSVDQGMNGANVLTF. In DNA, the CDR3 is TGTGCCAGCAGCGTAGACCAGGGGATGAACGGGGCCAACGTCCTGACTTTC.

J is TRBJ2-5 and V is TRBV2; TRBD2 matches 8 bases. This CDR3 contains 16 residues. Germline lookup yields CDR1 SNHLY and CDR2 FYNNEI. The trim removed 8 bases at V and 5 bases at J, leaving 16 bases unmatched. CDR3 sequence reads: CASADLFQRELETQYF. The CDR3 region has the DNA TGTGCCAGCGCGGATCTTTTTCAGCGGGAGTTGGAGACCCAGTACTTC.

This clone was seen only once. The CDR3 loop reads CASSSSGSGETQYF. The CDR3 bases are TGTGCCAGCAGCTCCAGCGGGAGTGGGGAGACCCAGTACTTC. The chain employs TRBV7-2 and TRBJ2-5; TRBD2 agrees at 8 bases. The V gene's germline CDR1 is SGHTA and CDR2 FQGNSA. The length of the CDR3 is 14 residues. V shed 4 bases, J shed 5 bases, and the junction held 6 bases outside the gene matches.

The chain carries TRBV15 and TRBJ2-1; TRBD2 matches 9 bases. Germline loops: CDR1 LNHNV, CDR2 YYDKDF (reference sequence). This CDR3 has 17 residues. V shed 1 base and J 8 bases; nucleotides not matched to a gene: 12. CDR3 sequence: CATSRGVLAGARDEQFF. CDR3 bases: TGTGCCACCAGCAGAGGAGTGTTAGCGGGAGCCCGTGATGAGCAGTTCTTC.

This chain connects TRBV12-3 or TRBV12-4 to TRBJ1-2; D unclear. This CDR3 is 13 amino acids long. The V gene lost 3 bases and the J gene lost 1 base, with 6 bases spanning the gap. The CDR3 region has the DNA TGTGCCAGCAGTTTCGGGAGTAACTATGGCTACACCTTC. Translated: CASSFGSNYGYTF.